The clone carrying this T cell receptor beta chain was seen a handful of times. Its antigen is undetermined. The sample originates from a study of T-cell memory formation after mild COVID-19. Findings and caveats of the study: That cross-reactive memory joined was suggested by some responding clones appearing in pre-infection memory.

Germline CDR1 LNHDA, CDR2 SQIVND (reference sequence). V lost 6 bases to trimming and J lost 4 bases; unmatched junction nucleotides: 9. The CDR3 is made up of 16 amino acids. TCRdb analysed the 5' RACE reads with MiXCR anew, one entry per CDR3 protein. Among 250,000 to 300,000 distinct CDR3 sequences, roughly 15% were seen once, and the ten largest hold 20% to 25%. The chain is built from TRBV19 and TRBJ2-3; 11 nucleotides align to TRBD2. This TCR came from a man younger than 35 who had mild COVID-19 (a few samples of this study predate the infection). Cell type and time point are not known. The sequencing sample was made of PBMCs or a T cell subset sorted from them (not recorded which). In nucleotides, the CDR3 is TGTGCCAGTAGCCCACTAGCGGGGGAAACATCAGATACGCAGTATTTT. Encoded protein: CASSPLAGETSDTQYF.